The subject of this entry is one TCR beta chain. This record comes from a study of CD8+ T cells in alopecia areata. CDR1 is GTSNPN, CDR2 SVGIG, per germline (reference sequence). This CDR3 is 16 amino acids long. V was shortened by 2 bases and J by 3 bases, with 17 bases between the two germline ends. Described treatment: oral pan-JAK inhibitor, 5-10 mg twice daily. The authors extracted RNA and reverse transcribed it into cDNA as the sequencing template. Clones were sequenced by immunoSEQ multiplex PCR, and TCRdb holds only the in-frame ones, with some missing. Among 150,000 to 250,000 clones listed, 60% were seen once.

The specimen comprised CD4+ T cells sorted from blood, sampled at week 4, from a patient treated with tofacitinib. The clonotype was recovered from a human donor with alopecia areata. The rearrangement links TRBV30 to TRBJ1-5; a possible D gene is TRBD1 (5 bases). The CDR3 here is CAWSPRRGKVNQPQHF. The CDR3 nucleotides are TGTGCCTGGAGTCCACGACGGGGGAAGGTCAATCAGCCCCAGCATTTT.